This entry describes one T cell receptor beta chain. This record comes from a study of CD8+ T cells in alopecia areata. Extraction of RNA preceded its reverse transcription into cDNA, which served as the sequencing template. Assay: immunoSEQ multiplex PCR; the TCRdb copy retains only in-frame clones and omits some. The table records tens of thousands of clones, around 54% of them present only once. Sequencing was done on a sample of NKG2D-high CD8+ T cells sorted from blood. The clonotype was recovered from a human donor with alopecia areata.

The CDR3 coding sequence is TGTGCCAGCAGCTCTCCGATCGACTCTATAGAAAACATTCAGTACTTC. Its translation: CASSSPIDSIENIQYF. The chain combines TRBV7-9 with TRBJ2-4; unclear D gene. Germline V lookup: CDR1 SEHNR, CDR2 FQNEAQ (reference sequence). The CDR3 totals 16 residues. V lost 4 bases to trimming and J lost 5 bases, with 18 bases between them.